Given below is one T cell receptor (beta chain) in context. Each CDR3 protein gets one entry after TCRdb re-called the 5' RACE reads with MiXCR. The repertoire consists of some 91,000 distinct CDR3 sequences, with 11% occurring once and the leading ten covering approximately 4.5%. These data come from a study of early T cells in non-severe SARS-CoV-2 infection. CDR1 and CDR2 from the germline V gene are SQVTM and ANQGSEA. The CDR3 runs to 13 residues. V gave up 6 bases and J gave up 2 bases, with 14 bases separating them. This chain links TRBV29-1 with TRBJ2-7, with D perhaps matching TRBD2 (6 bases). This sample comprised whole blood, obtained at baseline. The sequence was collected from an adult who was a healthcare worker with PCR-confirmed SARS-CoV-2 infection or an uninfected control (not recorded which). The CDR3 DNA reads as TGCAGCGTCCGTAGCGGACCGACCTACGAGCAGTACTTC. Residues: CSVRSGPTYEQYF.